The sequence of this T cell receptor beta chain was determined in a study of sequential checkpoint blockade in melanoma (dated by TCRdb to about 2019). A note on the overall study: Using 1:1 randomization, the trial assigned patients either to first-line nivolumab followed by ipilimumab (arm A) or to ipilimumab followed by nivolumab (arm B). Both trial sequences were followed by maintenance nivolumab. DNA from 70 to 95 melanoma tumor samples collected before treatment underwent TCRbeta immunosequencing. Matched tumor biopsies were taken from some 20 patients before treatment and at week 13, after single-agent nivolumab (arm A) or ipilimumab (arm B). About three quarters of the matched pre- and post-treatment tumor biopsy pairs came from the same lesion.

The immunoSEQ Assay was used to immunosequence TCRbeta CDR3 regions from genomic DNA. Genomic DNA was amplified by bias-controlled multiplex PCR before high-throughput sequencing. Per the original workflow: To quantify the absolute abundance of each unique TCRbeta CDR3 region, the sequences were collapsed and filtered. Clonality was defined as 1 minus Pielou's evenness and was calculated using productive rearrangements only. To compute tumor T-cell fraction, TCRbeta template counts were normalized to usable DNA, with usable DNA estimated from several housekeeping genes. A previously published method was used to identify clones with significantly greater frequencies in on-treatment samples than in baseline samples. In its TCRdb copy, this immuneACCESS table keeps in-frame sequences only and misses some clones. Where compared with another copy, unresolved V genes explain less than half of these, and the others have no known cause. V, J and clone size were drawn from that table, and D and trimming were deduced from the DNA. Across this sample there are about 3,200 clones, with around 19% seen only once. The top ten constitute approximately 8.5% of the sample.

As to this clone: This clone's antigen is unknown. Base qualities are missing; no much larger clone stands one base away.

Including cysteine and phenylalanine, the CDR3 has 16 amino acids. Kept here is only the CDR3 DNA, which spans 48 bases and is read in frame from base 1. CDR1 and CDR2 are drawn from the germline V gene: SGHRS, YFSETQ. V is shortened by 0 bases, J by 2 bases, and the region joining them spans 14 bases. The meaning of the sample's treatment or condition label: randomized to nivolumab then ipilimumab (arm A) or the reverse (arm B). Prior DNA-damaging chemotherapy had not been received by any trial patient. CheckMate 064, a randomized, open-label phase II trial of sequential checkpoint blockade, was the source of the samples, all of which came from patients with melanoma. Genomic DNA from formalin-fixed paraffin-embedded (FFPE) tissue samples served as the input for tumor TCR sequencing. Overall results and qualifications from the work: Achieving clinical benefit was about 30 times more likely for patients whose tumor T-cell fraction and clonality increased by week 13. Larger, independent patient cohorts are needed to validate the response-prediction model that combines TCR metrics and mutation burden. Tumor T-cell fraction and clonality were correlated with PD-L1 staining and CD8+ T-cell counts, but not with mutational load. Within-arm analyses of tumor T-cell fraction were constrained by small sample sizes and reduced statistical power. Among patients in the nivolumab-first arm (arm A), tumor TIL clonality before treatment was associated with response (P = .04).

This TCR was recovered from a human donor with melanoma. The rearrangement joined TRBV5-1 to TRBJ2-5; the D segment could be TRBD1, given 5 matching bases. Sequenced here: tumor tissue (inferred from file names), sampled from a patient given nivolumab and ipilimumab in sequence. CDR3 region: CASSLATGTGQETQYF. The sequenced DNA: TGCGCCAGCAGCTTGGCCACAGGAACAGGTCAAGAGACCCAGTACTTC.